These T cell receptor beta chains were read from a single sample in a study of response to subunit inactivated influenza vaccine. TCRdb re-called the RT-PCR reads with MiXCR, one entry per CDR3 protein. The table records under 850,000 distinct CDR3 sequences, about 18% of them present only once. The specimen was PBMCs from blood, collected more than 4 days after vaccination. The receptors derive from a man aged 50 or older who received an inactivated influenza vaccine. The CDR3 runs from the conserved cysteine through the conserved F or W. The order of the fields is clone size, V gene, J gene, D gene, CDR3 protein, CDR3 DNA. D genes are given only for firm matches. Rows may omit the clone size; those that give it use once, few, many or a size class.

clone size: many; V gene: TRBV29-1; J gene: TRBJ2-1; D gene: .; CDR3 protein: CSVEGWVKQTISYNEQFF; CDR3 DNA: TGCAGCGTTGAAGGTTGGGTCAAACAAACCATCTCCTACAATGAGCAGTTCTTC
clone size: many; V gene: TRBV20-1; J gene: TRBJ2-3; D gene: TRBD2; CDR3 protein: CSADGTSGGDTQYF; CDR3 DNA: TGCAGTGCTGACGGGACTAGCGGGGGAGATACGCAGTATTTT
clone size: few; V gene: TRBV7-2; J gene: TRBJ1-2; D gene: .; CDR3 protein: CASSLVGPEVNYGYTF; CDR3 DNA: TGTGCCAGCAGCTTAGTAGGGCCAGAGGTTAACTATGGCTACACCTTC
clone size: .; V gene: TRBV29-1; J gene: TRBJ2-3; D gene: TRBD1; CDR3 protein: CSVDSGTGRTDTQYF; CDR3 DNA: TGCAGCGTTGATTCTGGGACAGGACGGACAGATACGCAGTATTTT
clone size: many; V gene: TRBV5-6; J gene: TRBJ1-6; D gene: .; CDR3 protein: CASRTYNSPLHF; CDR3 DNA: TGTGCCAGCAGGACCTATAATTCACCCCTCCACTTT
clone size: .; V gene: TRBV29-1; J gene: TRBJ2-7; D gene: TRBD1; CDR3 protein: CSVKTGGTYEQYF; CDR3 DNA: TGCAGCGTGAAGACAGGGGGCACCTACGAGCAGTACTTC
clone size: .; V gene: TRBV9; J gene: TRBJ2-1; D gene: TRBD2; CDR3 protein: CASSVVASGSYNEQFF; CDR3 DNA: TGTGCCAGCAGCGTAGTGGCTAGCGGGAGCTACAATGAGCAGTTCTTC
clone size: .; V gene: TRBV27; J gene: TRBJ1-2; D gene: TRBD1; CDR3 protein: CASSYAPGQGAGSYGYTF; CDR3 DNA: TGTGCCAGCAGTTATGCCCCGGGACAGGGGGCGGGAAGCTATGGCTACACCTTC
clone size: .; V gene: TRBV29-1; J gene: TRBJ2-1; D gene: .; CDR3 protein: CSVPLGGFYNEQFF; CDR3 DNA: TGCAGCGTCCCTCTAGGGGGGTTTTACAATGAGCAGTTCTTC
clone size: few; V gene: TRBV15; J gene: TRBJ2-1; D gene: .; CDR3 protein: CATSRGSTTDNEQFF; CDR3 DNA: TGTGCCACCAGCAGAGGGTCAACCACCGACAATGAGCAGTTCTTC
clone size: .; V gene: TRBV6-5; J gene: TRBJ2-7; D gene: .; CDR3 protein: CASSYPQSGFYEQYF; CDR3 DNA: TGTGCCAGCAGTTACCCGCAGTCAGGATTTTACGAGCAGTACTTC
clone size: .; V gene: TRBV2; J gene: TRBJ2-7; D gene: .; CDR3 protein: CASSASAGWEQYF; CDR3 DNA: TGTGCCAGCAGTGCATCGGCAGGGTGGGAGCAGTACTTC
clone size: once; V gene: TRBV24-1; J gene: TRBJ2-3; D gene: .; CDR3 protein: CATSETPRDMQYF; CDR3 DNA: TGTGCCACCAGTGAGACTCCAAGGGATATGCAGTATTTT
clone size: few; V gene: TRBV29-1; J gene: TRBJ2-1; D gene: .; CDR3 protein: CSAQTRNEQFF; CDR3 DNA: TGCAGCGCCCAGACTAGAAATGAGCAGTTCTTC
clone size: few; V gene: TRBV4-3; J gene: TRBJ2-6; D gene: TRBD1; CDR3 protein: CASSQGQGSAGANVLTF; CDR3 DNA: TGCGCCAGCAGCCAAGGACAGGGGTCGGCTGGGGCCAACGTCCTGACTTTC
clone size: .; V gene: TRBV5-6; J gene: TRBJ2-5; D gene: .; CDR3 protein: CASSAPKLYQETQYF; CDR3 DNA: TGTGCCAGCAGCGCCCCGAAATTGTACCAAGAGACCCAGTACTTC
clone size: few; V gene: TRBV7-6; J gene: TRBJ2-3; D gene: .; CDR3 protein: CASSFRENTDTQYF; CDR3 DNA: TGTGCCAGCAGCTTTAGGGAGAACACAGATACGCAGTATTTT
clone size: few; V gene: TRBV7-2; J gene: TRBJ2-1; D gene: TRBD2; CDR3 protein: CASTRGGSYNEQFF; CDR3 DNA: TGTGCCAGCACTCGGGGGGGGTCCTACAATGAGCAGTTCTTC
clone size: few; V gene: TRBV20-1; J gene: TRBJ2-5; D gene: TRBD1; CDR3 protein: CSAMTGATQYF; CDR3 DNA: TGCAGTGCTATGACAGGGGCTACCCAGTACTTC
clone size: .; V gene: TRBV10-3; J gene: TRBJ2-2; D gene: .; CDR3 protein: CAISESLDSWNTGELFF; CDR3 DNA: TGTGCCATCAGTGAGTCTTTAGATTCTTGGAACACCGGGGAGCTGTTTTTT